This passage covers 27 T cell receptor beta chains from one sample sequenced in a study of shared clonotypes between healthy human individuals. Assay: immunoSEQ multiplex PCR; the TCRdb copy retains only in-frame clones and omits some. The sample records 550,000 to 600,000 clones, 95% to 98% being singletons. Selected positively for CCR7 and CD45RO-negative, naive CD8 cells excluded terminally differentiated effector memory CD45RA+ cells. Sequencing used naive CD8+ T cells sorted from blood. Every receptor here comes from a man in his thirties or forties in good health.

In this sample, this clone turned up once. CDR3 coding DNA: TGTGCCAGCAGGGACAGGGTCGTTCAGACCTCTGGGGCCAACGTCCTGACTTTC. As protein: CASRDRVVQTSGANVLTF. This chain joins TRBV9 and TRBJ2-6, with 8 bases that match TRBD1. After removal of 5 bases from V and 0 bases from J, the junction contained 10 bases not matched to a gene. This CDR3 has 18 amino acids. The germline gives CDR1 SGDLS, CDR2 YYNGEE.

CDR3 in amino acids: CASSINGGRFSYNEQFF. The CDR3 DNA follows: TGTGCCAGTAGTATCAACGGCGGGAGGTTCTCCTACAATGAGCAGTTCTTC. This chain joins TRBV19 and TRBJ2-1; 8 bases fit TRBD2. The germline V gene has CDR1 LNHDA and CDR2 SQIVND (reference sequence). This CDR3 contains 17 residues. J gave up 0 bases and V 3 bases, and 7 bases lay outside the gene matches.

The genes are TRBV4-1 and TRBJ2-2; D not resolved. The CDR3 has 15 amino acids. Per germline, CDR1 MGHRA and CDR2 YSYEKL. V gave up 5 bases and J gave up 7 bases, with 17 bases separating them. This chain's CDR3 is CASSTDAIPGGELFF. The CDR3 region has the DNA TGCGCCAGCAGCACCGACGCAATCCCGGGCGGGGAGCTGTTTTTT.

V is TRBV6-1 and J is TRBJ2-2, with TRBD1 matching over 7 bases. The V gene's germline CDR1 is MNHNS and CDR2 SASEGT. Trimming cost V 4 bases and J 0 bases; bases outside gene matches: 2. This CDR3 has 15 amino acids. This CDR3 is CASSVGQTNTGELFF. The CDR3 DNA reads TGTGCCAGCAGTGTGGGACAGACGAACACCGGGGAGCTGTTTTTT.

CDR3 sequence (DNA): TGTGCTAGTGGTCCGGGACTAGCGGGATCCAATGAGCAGTTCTTC. Its protein is CASGPGLAGSNEQFF. This chain links TRBV12-5 with TRBJ2-1, with 13 bases identical to TRBD2. The CDR3 has 15 amino acids. The germline V gene encodes CDR1 LGHNT and CDR2 FRNRAP. J lost 6 bases, V lost 5 bases, and 4 bases had no gene match. The whole variable domain, filled in from reference TRBV12-5 and TRBJ2-1, reads DARVTQTPRHKVTEMGQEVTMRCQPILGHNTVFWYRQTMMQGLELLAYFRNRAPLDDSGMPKDRFSAEMPDATLATLKIQPSEPRDSAVYFCASGPGLAGSNEQFFGPGTRLTVL.

With regard to this clone: The same CDR3 can be traced to other DNA sequences in this sample. V gene TRBV27 combines with J gene TRBJ2-7, with 13 bases that match TRBD2. The germline V gene encodes CDR1 MNHEY and CDR2 SMNVEV (reference sequence). The CDR3 covers 14 residues. Trimming cost V 6 bases and J 6 bases; bases outside gene matches: 5. The CDR3 bases are TGTGCCAGCAGCCTAGGACTAGCGGGAGCCGAGCAGTACTTC. Protein: CASSLGLAGAEQYF.

The V gene is TRBV6-6, the J gene TRBJ1-1; D call uncertain. Per germline, CDR1 MNHNY and CDR2 SVGAGI (reference sequence). The CDR3 consists of 12 residues. V was shortened by 5 bases and J by 2 bases, with 6 bases between the two germline ends. The CDR3 DNA reads TGTGCCAGCAGTACCTTTAACACTGAAGCTTTCTTT. This sequence encodes CASSTFNTEAFF.

The CDR3 nucleotides read TGTGCCAGCAGCTTCGTCGGGACAGTGGATGAAAAACTGTTTTTT. As protein: CASSFVGTVDEKLFF. The chain uses TRBV7-9 and TRBJ1-4, with 7 bases fitting TRBD1. Germline CDR1 SEHNR, CDR2 FQNEAQ (reference sequence). V shed 3 bases, J shed 6 bases, and the junction held 7 bases outside the gene matches. The CDR3 extends over 15 amino acids.

In this sample, this clone turned up a few times. The CDR3 loop is CASTLAATDTQYF. The CDR3 coding sequence is TGTGCCAGTACACTAGCGGCCACAGATACGCAGTATTTT. J is TRBJ2-3 and V is TRBV19; 8 nucleotides line up with TRBD2. The trim removed 7 bases at V and 2 bases at J, leaving 2 bases unmatched. The CDR3 has 13 residues. Per germline, CDR1 LNHDA and CDR2 SQIVND (reference sequence).

The rearrangement uses TRBV9 and TRBJ1-1, with D tentatively TRBD1 (6 bases). This CDR3 contains 14 residues. The V end lost 3 bases, the J end lost 5 bases, and 14 bases lay between the germline ends. The germline gives CDR1 SGDLS, CDR2 YYNGEE. CDR3 region: CASSEGGRGTEAFF. The CDR3, as DNA: TGTGCCAGCAGCGAGGGGGGCAGGGGAACTGAAGCTTTCTTT.

This clone has a single count. The chain recombines TRBV30 with TRBJ2-7; perhaps D is TRBD1 or TRBD2 (5 bases each). The CDR3 is 13 amino acids. V lost 1 base and J 2 bases, leaving 9 bases between the germline ends. Germline V gene lookup returns CDR1 GTSNPN and CDR2 SVGIG (reference sequence). The CDR3 protein is CAWSEKGPYEQYF. DNA for the CDR3: TGTGCCTGGAGTGAGAAGGGACCCTACGAGCAGTACTTC.

This chain uses TRBV9 with TRBJ2-7, with 8 bases matching TRBD1. The V gene's germline CDR1 is SGDLS and CDR2 YYNGEE. The V segment lost 1 base and the J segment 4 bases; nucleotides outside the gene matches: 7. CDR3 length: 15 amino acids. As DNA, the CDR3 is TGTGCCAGCAGCGTAACAGGACAGGGAAGATACGAGCAGTACTTC. Translated: CASSVTGQGRYEQYF.

The chain couples TRBV28 to TRBJ2-3; 9 bases match TRBD2. The junction had 19 bases not matched to a gene; V was cut back by 4 bases and J by 5 bases. Germline assignment: CDR1 MDHEN and CDR2 SYDVKM. The CDR3 extends over 19 amino acids. CDR3 in amino acids: CASSSGAKGFLAGRDTQYF. DNA of the CDR3: TGTGCCAGCAGTTCGGGGGCAAAGGGTTTCCTAGCGGGGAGAGATACGCAGTATTTT. The whole variable domain, remainder taken from reference TRBV28 and TRBJ2-3, is DVKVTQSSRYLVKRTGEKVFLECVQDMDHENMFWYRQDPGLGLRLIYFSYDVKMKEKGDIPEGYSVSREKKERFSLILESASTNQTSMYLCASSSGAKGFLAGRDTQYFGPGTRLTVL.

V is TRBV7-8 and J is TRBJ2-3, with D possibly being TRBD2 (5 bases). Germline-derived CDR1 and CDR2 are SGHVS and FQNEAQ. The CDR3 has 16 residues. Trimming removed 5 bases at V and 2 bases at J, with 17 bases between. This CDR3 is CASSALFSVLTDTQYF. The CDR3 region has the DNA TGTGCCAGCAGCGCTTTGTTTAGCGTGCTCACAGATACGCAGTATTTT. Variable domain in full (rest from reference TRBV7-8 and TRBJ2-3): GAGVSQSPRYKVAKRGQDVALRCDPISGHVSLFWYQQALGQGPEFLTYFQNEAQLDKSGLPSDRFFAERPEGSVSTLKIQRTQQEDSAVYLCASSALFSVLTDTQYFGPGTRLTVL.

The V call is TRBV7-2, the J call TRBJ2-1; D gene uncertain. Germline values: CDR1 SGHTA, CDR2 FQGNSA. This CDR3 has 15 residues. Trimming removed 2 bases from V and 0 bases from J, with 8 bases in between. The CDR3 DNA reads TGTGCCAGCAGCTTACATGAATCCTCCTACAATGAGCAGTTCTTC. Translating it yields CASSLHESSYNEQFF.

The chain uses TRBV9 and TRBJ2-1; 8 bases fit TRBD1. CDR3 size: 14 residues. From germline, CDR1 is SGDLS and CDR2 YYNGEE. V lost 3 bases to trimming and J lost 3 bases; unmatched junction nucleotides: 2. The CDR3 here is CASSDRGNYNEQFF. CDR3 sequence (DNA): TGTGCCAGCAGCGACAGGGGGAACTACAATGAGCAGTTCTTC.

The gene calls are TRBV6-5 and TRBJ1-1, with TRBD1 as a possible D gene (6 bases). Per the germline V gene, CDR1 is MNHEY and CDR2 is SVGAGI. The CDR3 runs to 16 residues. V was shortened by 2 bases and J by 3 bases, with 16 bases between the two germline ends. In DNA form, the CDR3 reads TGTGCCAGCAGTTACCGGATTCCCGGGACACACACTGAAGCTTTCTTT. Protein: CASSYRIPGTHTEAFF.

The V and J genes are TRBV4-1 and TRBJ2-7; 11 nucleotides match TRBD1. The V gene end was trimmed by 4 bases and the J gene end by 6 bases; junction bases not matched to a gene: 11. The CDR3 length is 16 residues. Germline V gives CDR1 MGHRA, CDR2 YSYEKL. CDR3 DNA: TGCGCCAGCAGCCTTCGAGCGGGACAGGGGGATGGCGAGCAGTACTTC. Its protein product is CASSLRAGQGDGEQYF.

V is TRBV29-1 and J is TRBJ2-4; D may be TRBD2 (5 bases). The ends were cut back, 3 bases at V and 7 bases at J, with 22 bases in the middle. The CDR3 runs to 16 residues. In germline, CDR1 is SQVTM, CDR2 ANQGSEA. CDR3 region: CSVDRGRGFPHNIQYF. The CDR3 nucleotides read TGCAGCGTTGACAGAGGACGCGGGTTTCCGCATAACATTCAGTACTTC.

The chain combines TRBV28 with TRBJ2-7, with TRBD1 as a possible D gene (6 bases). Looked up from germline, CDR1 is MDHEN and CDR2 is SYDVKM. The CDR3 covers 13 residues. V lost 5 bases to trimming and J lost 2 bases, with 10 bases between them. This CDR3 reads CASSHGQTYEQYF. DNA for the CDR3: TGTGCCAGCAGTCACGGACAGACCTACGAGCAGTACTTC.

The V call is TRBV13, the J call TRBJ2-5; D might be TRBD2 (5 bases). CDR3 size: 11 residues. The V end lost 4 bases, the J end lost 5 bases, and 5 bases lay between the germline ends. The germline gives CDR1 PRHDT, CDR2 FYEKMQ (reference sequence). Written as DNA, the CDR3 is TGTGCCAGCAGCTCGGGGGAGACCCAGTACTTC. This translates into CASSSGETQYF.

The J gene is TRBJ2-1, the V gene TRBV7-9; D gene ambiguous. Germline assignment: CDR1 SEHNR and CDR2 FQNEAQ (reference sequence). There are 14 residues in the CDR3. Trimming took 5 bases from V and 0 from J, leaving 8 bases between them. The DNA of the CDR3 is TGTGCCAGCAGCACCGGGCCCTCCTACAATGAGCAGTTCTTC. Amino acid sequence: CASSTGPSYNEQFF.

The rearrangement links TRBV10-2 to TRBJ2-7; D may be TRBD1 (6 bases). Germline CDR1 WSHSY, CDR2 SAAADI. The V end was cut by 8 bases, the J end by 5 bases, with 13 bases between. CDR3 size: 12 residues. Here the CDR3 DNA reads TGCGCCAGCGAGGACAGAAGAGACGAGCAGTACTTC. It translates to CASEDRRDEQYF.

CDR3 sequence: CASSYSNQPQHF. The CDR3 nucleotides are TGTGCCAGCAGCTATAGCAATCAGCCCCAGCATTTT. This chain joins TRBV7-9 and TRBJ1-5; no reliable D call. The germline V and J ends were trimmed by 4 bases and 0 bases, with 1 base remaining between them. Germline-derived CDR1 and CDR2 are SEHNR and FQNEAQ (reference sequence). CDR3 length equals 12 residues.

The J gene is TRBJ2-2, the V gene TRBV6-6; TRBD2 matches 7 bases. The CDR3 consists of 15 residues. Trimming cost V 7 bases and J 1 base; bases outside gene matches: 6. The germline gives CDR1 MNHNY, CDR2 SVGAGI (reference sequence). The CDR3 DNA sequence: TGTGCCAGCACCTCGAGCGGGGAGAACACCGGGGAGCTGTTTTTT. This sequence encodes CASTSSGENTGELFF.

The chain carries TRBV27 and TRBJ2-7; 15 bases map to TRBD2. Germline lookup yields CDR1 MNHEY and CDR2 SMNVEV (reference sequence). This CDR3 is built from 18 residues. V shed 5 bases, J shed 3 bases, and the junction held 11 bases outside the gene matches. Written as DNA, the CDR3 is TGTGCCAGCAGTCCTAAATGGACTAGCGGGAGGGTGTTCTACGAGCAGTACTTC. Residues: CASSPKWTSGRVFYEQYF.

Details on this clone: The sample holds other DNA sequences that translate to the same CDR3. The chain combines TRBV6-5 with TRBJ2-2; D is unresolved. Germline CDR1 is MNHEY and CDR2 is SVGAGI. Trimming cost V 2 bases and J 6 bases, with 4 bases left between them. The CDR3 spans 12 residues. The CDR3 here is CASSYGAGELFF. The CDR3 DNA reads as TGTGCCAGCAGTTACGGAGCCGGGGAGCTGTTTTTT.